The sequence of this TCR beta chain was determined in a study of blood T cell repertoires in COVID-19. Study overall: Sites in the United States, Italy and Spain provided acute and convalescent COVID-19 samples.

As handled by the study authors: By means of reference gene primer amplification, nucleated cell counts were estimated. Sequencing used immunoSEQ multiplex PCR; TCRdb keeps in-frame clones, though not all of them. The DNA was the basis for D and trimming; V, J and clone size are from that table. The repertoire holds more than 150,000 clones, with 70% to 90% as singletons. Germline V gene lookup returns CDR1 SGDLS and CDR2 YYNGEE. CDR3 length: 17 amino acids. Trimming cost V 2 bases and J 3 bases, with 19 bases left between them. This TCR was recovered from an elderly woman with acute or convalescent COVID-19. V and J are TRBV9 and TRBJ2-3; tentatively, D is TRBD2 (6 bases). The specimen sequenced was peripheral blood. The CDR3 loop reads CASSVGREWLRTDTQYF. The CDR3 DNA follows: TGTGCCAGCAGCGTTGGGCGGGAATGGTTACGTACAGATACGCAGTATTTT.